The next 26 T cell receptor beta chains were all read from a single sample in a study of healthy donors' naive CD4 and CD8 T cells. Starting from about 0.45 ug of total RNA, TCR libraries were made with linear amplification. Each CDR3 protein is one row after TCRdb ran MiXCR on the reads. In the table there are about 180,000 distinct CDR3 sequences, over 60% of which are singletons. Input material: naive CD4+ and CD8+ T cells sorted from blood, pooled from several donors. Receptors originate from a pool of human donors in good health; the sample pools cells from several healthy donors.

This clonotype was seen a few times. This chain joins TRBV19 and TRBJ1-5, with TRBD1 identical over 9 bases. V trimming: 9 bases; J trimming: 3 bases; junction bases outside the gene matches: 12. The CDR3 has 16 residues. Germline V gene data show CDR1 as LNHDA and CDR2 as SQIVND (reference sequence). The chain's CDR3 is CASIMGTGHSNQPQHF. The CDR3 DNA is TGTGCCAGCATTATGGGGACAGGGCACTCCAATCAGCCCCAGCATTTT.

This clonotype was seen more than once but under ten times. This CDR3 is CASSVREAGTYNEQFF. The CDR3 coding sequence is TGCGCCAGCAGCGTGCGCGAGGCGGGGACCTACAATGAGCAGTTCTTC. The chain links TRBV5-1 to TRBJ2-1, with D perhaps matching TRBD2 (6 bases). CDR3 length: 16 amino acids. Germline V gene sequence: CDR1 SGHRS, CDR2 YFSETQ. V was clipped by 4 bases and J by 2 bases, with 16 bases between them. Supplemented by reference TRBV5-1 and TRBJ2-1, the full variable domain reads KAGVTQTPRYLIKTRGQQVTLSCSPISGHRSVSWYQQTPGQGLQFLFEYFSETQRNKGNFPGRFSGRQFSNSRSEMNVSTLELGDSALYLCASSVREAGTYNEQFFGPGTRLTVL.

J is TRBJ2-7 and V is TRBV11-3; possibly TRBD1 or TRBD2 for D (5 bases each). The CDR3 contains 14 residues. V lost 0 bases and J lost 6, with 12 bases in between. Germline V CDR1 and CDR2: SGHNT, YENEEA. In DNA form, the CDR3 reads TGTGCCAGCAGCTTAGATCGCTACGGGGCCGAGCAGTACTTC. Its protein product is CASSLDRYGAEQYF.

This chain links TRBV19 with TRBJ1-2; TRBD1 might be the D (6 bases). This CDR3 is 16 amino acids long. Per germline, CDR1 LNHDA and CDR2 SQIVND (reference sequence). V lost 2 bases, J lost 10 bases, and 23 bases lay in between. In nucleotides, the CDR3 is TGTGCCAGTAGTATAAGCGATGGAGGACAGCCTCTATTCTACACCTTC. Residues: CASSISDGGQPLFYTF.

This clonotype was seen a handful of times. The CDR3 DNA follows: TGTGCCAGTAGTACGGGACGGATAAGCTCTGGAAACACCATATATTTT. It translates to CASSTGRISSGNTIYF. The chain links TRBV19 to TRBJ1-3; a weak D match, TRBD1 (5 bases). The CDR3 covers 16 residues. V was clipped by 4 bases and J by 0 bases, with 13 bases between them. The V gene's germline CDR1 is LNHDA and CDR2 SQIVND (reference sequence). The full variable domain, its missing parts supplied by reference TRBV19 and TRBJ1-3, is DGGITQSPKYLFRKEGQNVTLSCEQNLNHDAMYWYRQDPGQGLRLIYYSQIVNDFQKGDIAEGYSVSREKKESFPLTVTSAQKNPTAFYLCASSTGRISSGNTIYFGEGSWLTVV.

This chain joins TRBV6-2 or TRBV6-3 and TRBJ2-1, with D perhaps matching TRBD2 (5 bases). Germline V gene sequence: CDR1 MNHEY, CDR2 SVGEGT. V was trimmed by 0 bases and J by 15 bases, leaving 15 bases between them. This CDR3 is built from 13 residues. This CDR3 reads CASSYSPYPGMFF. CDR3 in DNA: TGTGCCAGCAGTTACTCGCCCTACCCGGGGATGTTCTTC.

This chain connects TRBV18 to TRBJ2-1; TRBD2 matches at 7 bases. The CDR3 extends over 16 amino acids. Germline lookup yields CDR1 KGHSH and CDR2 LQKENI. V shed 2 bases, J shed 4 bases, and the junction held 8 bases outside the gene matches. The CDR3 region is CASSPGVSSGYNEQFF. The CDR3 nucleotides are TGTGCCAGCTCACCAGGAGTCAGTAGCGGGTACAATGAGCAGTTCTTC.

Written as DNA, the CDR3 is TGTGCCAGCTCACGGACAGGACAGGCCGGAGGATTCAATGAGCAGTTCTTC. The encoded protein is CASSRTGQAGGFNEQFF. V usage is TRBV18 and J usage is TRBJ2-1; 7 bases are a match to TRBD1. Germline trimming cut 4 bases from V and 6 bases from J; bases unmatched to any gene: 15. Germline V CDR1 and CDR2: KGHSH, LQKENI. This CDR3 spans 17 amino acids. The full variable domain, rest sourced from reference TRBV18 and TRBJ2-1, is NAGVMQNPRHLVRRRGQEARLRCSPMKGHSHVYWYRQLPEEGLKFMVYLQKENIIDESGMPKERFSAEFPKEGPSILRIQQVVRGDSAAYFCASSRTGQAGGFNEQFFGPGTRLTVL.

This clonotype turned up a few times. The chain recombines TRBV6-5 with TRBJ1-1, with TRBD1 matching 7 bases. Germline V CDR1 and CDR2: MNHEY, SVGAGI. CDR3 length equals 18 residues. Germline trimming cut 0 bases from V and 1 base from J; bases unmatched to any gene: 11. CDR3 coding DNA: TGTGCCAGCAGTTACTCCCACACTCCCCGACAGGGGAACACTGAAGCTTTCTTT. Residues: CASSYSHTPRQGNTEAFF.

This sequence joins TRBV29-1 and TRBJ2-1; 8 positions match TRBD2. The germline V gene encodes CDR1 SQVTM and CDR2 ANQGSEA. This CDR3 contains 15 residues. V dropped 6 bases and J dropped 5; count of bases not matched to a gene: 12. The CDR3 loop reads CSVYGTSHKDNEQFF. The CDR3 DNA is TGCAGCGTATATGGGACTAGTCATAAAGACAATGAGCAGTTCTTC.

V and J are TRBV15 and TRBJ1-5; no clear D gene. V was clipped by 0 bases and J by 0 bases, with 9 bases between them. CDR3 size: 16 residues. Germline lookup yields CDR1 LNHNV and CDR2 YYDKDF (reference sequence). The CDR3 loop reads CATSRDGSYSNQPQHF. The CDR3, as DNA: TGTGCCACCAGCAGAGATGGGAGTTATAGCAATCAGCCCCAGCATTTT.

The chain is built from TRBV5-5 and TRBJ2-7; 7 positions agree with TRBD1. Unmatched junction bases numbered 10, after V lost 5 bases and J lost 2 bases. In germline, CDR1 is SGHKS, CDR2 YYEKEE (reference sequence). The CDR3 consists of 15 residues. The CDR3 protein is CASSSDRILAYEQYF. Written as DNA, the CDR3 is TGTGCCAGCAGTTCGGACAGGATCCTCGCCTACGAGCAGTACTTC.

This clonotype has just a few counts. The chain couples TRBV27 to TRBJ1-2, with TRBD1 matching 8 bases. V was clipped by 3 bases and J by 1 base; unmatched bases: 4. In germline, CDR1 is MNHEY, CDR2 SMNVEV (reference sequence). The CDR3 has 15 residues. The CDR3: CASSLGTGVNYGYTF. CDR3 in DNA: TGTGCCAGCAGTTTGGGGACAGGAGTTAACTATGGCTACACCTTC.

This rearrangement joins TRBV27 to TRBJ1-5, with 10 bases lining up with TRBD1. V trimming: 5 bases; J trimming: 5 bases; junction bases outside the gene matches: 9. This CDR3 comprises 16 residues. From germline, CDR1 is MNHEY and CDR2 SMNVEV (reference sequence). The CDR3 sequence is CASSPSTGGLHQPQHF. CDR3 DNA: TGTGCCAGCAGTCCGTCGACAGGGGGCCTCCATCAGCCCCAGCATTTT.

The chain joins TRBV14 to TRBJ2-1, with a possible D match to TRBD2 (5 bases). The germline V gene has CDR1 SGHDN and CDR2 FVKESK. V lost 2 bases and J lost 6, with 20 bases in between. The CDR3 totals 17 residues. This chain's CDR3 is CASSQKVGETGANEQFF. The CDR3 nucleotides read TGTGCCAGCAGCCAAAAAGTCGGGGAGACCGGCGCCAATGAGCAGTTCTTC.

The CDR3 DNA reads TGTGCCAGCAGTTTCAGCGGGCATGAGCAGTTCTTC. Protein product: CASSFSGHEQFF. This chain joins TRBV28 and TRBJ2-1, with D perhaps TRBD2 (6 bases). Trimming took 3 bases from V and 8 from J, leaving 8 bases between them. Germline values: CDR1 MDHEN, CDR2 SYDVKM. This CDR3 is 12 amino acids long.

This chain joins TRBV29-1 and TRBJ1-1; D possibly corresponds to TRBD1 (5 bases). This CDR3 comprises 13 residues. Per germline, CDR1 SQVTM and CDR2 ANQGSEA. V lost 1 base and J 6 bases, leaving 12 bases between the germline ends. CDR3 nucleotides: TGCAGCGTTGAAGGGCTCGGGGACTCTGAAGCTTTCTTT. Its protein is CSVEGLGDSEAFF.

This clonotype was found a few times. This sequence joins TRBV5-4 and TRBJ2-3; D not certain. CDR1 and CDR2 (germline): SGHNT, YYREEE (reference sequence). The CDR3 loop spans 13 amino acids. V was trimmed by 4 bases and J by 2 bases, leaving 8 bases between them. Written as DNA, the CDR3 is TGTGCCAGCAGCACCAGCTTCACAGATACGCAGTATTTT. Encoded protein: CASSTSFTDTQYF.

The chain has TRBV5-4 and TRBJ1-1, with D possibly matching TRBD1 (6 bases). Trimming took 3 bases from V and 2 from J, leaving 11 bases between them. The germline V gene has CDR1 SGHNT and CDR2 YYREEE (reference sequence). CDR3 length: 14 amino acids. CDR3: CASSSGQRNTEAFF. CDR3 DNA: TGTGCCAGCAGCTCCGGACAGCGAAACACTGAAGCTTTCTTT.

The chain carries TRBV6-6 and TRBJ2-7; TRBD2 is a possible D gene (5 bases). The CDR3 is 15 residues long. Trimming took off 6 bases at V and 5 bases at J, with 20 bases between the two ends. Germline loops: CDR1 MNHNY, CDR2 SVGAGI (reference sequence). The chain's CDR3 is CASSLTGRFTNEQYF. CDR3 DNA: TGTGCCAGCAGCCTAACGGGAAGGTTTACCAACGAGCAGTACTTC.

The V gene is TRBV19, the J gene TRBJ2-1; no clear D. Per the germline V gene, CDR1 is LNHDA and CDR2 is SQIVND (reference sequence). Trimming removed 3 bases from V and 2 bases from J, with 8 bases in between. The CDR3 extends over 14 amino acids. The CDR3 DNA is TGTGCCAGTAGTATCGAGTTTGCCTACAATGAGCAGTTCTTC. This sequence encodes CASSIEFAYNEQFF.

The V and J genes are TRBV11-2 and TRBJ2-1; no firm D call. The V gene's germline CDR1 is SGHAT and CDR2 FQNNGV. The CDR3 is 16 residues long. Trimming cost V 0 bases and J 0 bases, with 9 bases left between them. CDR3 residues: CASSLEVISSYNEQFF. CDR3 DNA: TGTGCCAGCAGCTTAGAGGTAATCAGCTCCTACAATGAGCAGTTCTTC.

This clonotype has a single count. This chain uses TRBV20-1 with TRBJ2-7, with 8 bases matching TRBD2. The V gene end was trimmed by 0 bases and the J gene end by 2 bases; junction bases not matched to a gene: 3. The CDR3 is 14 residues long. CDR1 is DFQATT, CDR2 SNEGSKA, per germline (reference sequence). This chain's CDR3 is CSARDRLAPYEQYF. The DNA for the CDR3 is TGCAGTGCTAGAGATAGACTAGCGCCCTACGAGCAGTACTTC.

This clonotype was recorded a few times. The J gene is TRBJ2-3, the V gene TRBV6-2 or TRBV6-3; the D is unclear. From germline, CDR1 is MNHEY and CDR2 SVGEGT. Trimming cost V 5 bases and J 9 bases, with 12 bases left between them. The CDR3 extends over 12 amino acids. This chain's CDR3 is CASSRPEATQYF. CDR3 nucleotide sequence: TGTGCCAGCAGTCGCCCCGAAGCGACGCAGTATTTT.

The chain combines TRBV20-1 with TRBJ2-2; 7 nucleotides line up with TRBD2. CDR3 length: 15 amino acids. V was clipped by 0 bases and J by 2 bases; unmatched bases: 3. Germline CDR1 DFQATT, CDR2 SNEGSKA (reference sequence). The CDR3 bases are TGCAGTGCTAGAGATCTAGCGGTAAACACCGGGGAGCTGTTTTTT. It translates to CSARDLAVNTGELFF.

The genes are TRBV5-5 and TRBJ1-1, with no clear D. Germline V lookup: CDR1 SGHKS, CDR2 YYEKEE (reference sequence). V was shortened by 1 base and J by 5 bases, with 9 bases between the two germline ends. This CDR3 contains 13 residues. CDR3 bases: TGTGCCAGCAGCTTGAACGGAGGGACTGAAGCTTTCTTT. Translation gives CASSLNGGTEAFF.